A single sample is the source of the 18 T cell receptor beta chains below, sequenced in a study of blood T cell repertoires in COVID-19. TCRdb's table, derived via immunoSEQ multiplex PCR, lists solely in-frame clones and lacks some. The sample yields tens of thousands of clones, about 82% seen once. Sequencing was done on a sample of peripheral blood. The receptor source for this set is a human donor in a cohort sampled during active COVID-19.

V usage is TRBV28 and J usage is TRBJ2-7; TRBD2 is a possible D gene (7 bases). The germline V gene has CDR1 MDHEN and CDR2 SYDVKM. Trimming stripped 6 bases from V and 4 bases from J, with 10 bases between. The CDR3 is made up of 12 amino acids. In DNA form, the CDR3 reads TGTGCCAGCAGGGGGAGGGGGTACGAGCAGTACTTC. This codes for CASRGRGYEQYF.

The chain couples TRBV4-3 to TRBJ2-5; 10 bases line up with TRBD2. There are 18 residues in the CDR3. V lost 4 bases, J lost 1 base, and 12 bases stayed unmatched. Germline values: CDR1 LGHNA, CDR2 YSLEER. The CDR3 loop reads CASSLLHRTSGVQETQYF. CDR3 coding DNA: TGCGCCAGCAGCCTCTTACACCGGACTAGCGGCGTCCAAGAGACCCAGTACTTC.

The chain couples TRBV5-1 to TRBJ2-5; TRBD2 aligns across 7 bases. With V trimmed by 4 bases and J by 6 bases, 12 bases remained unmatched. This CDR3 contains 15 residues. Germline V gene sequence: CDR1 SGHRS, CDR2 YFSETQ. This CDR3 reads CASSRGERDPKTQYF. CDR3 nucleotides: TGCGCCAGCAGCCGCGGGGAGCGGGATCCCAAGACCCAGTACTTC.

The table lists this clone with a few counts. The gene calls are TRBV7-2 and TRBJ1-5, with 11 bases aligning to TRBD1. J gave up 6 bases and V 5 bases, and 9 bases lay outside the gene matches. The CDR3 consists of 16 residues. Germline assignment: CDR1 SGHTA and CDR2 FQGNSA. CDR3 amino acids: CASSPYSGTGGQPQHF. CDR3 coding DNA: TGTGCCAGCAGCCCATACTCCGGGACAGGGGGTCAGCCCCAGCATTTT.

A word on this clone: Additional DNA sequences in this sample encode the identical CDR3. The chain links TRBV6-1 to TRBJ1-1; D unresolved. Germline CDR1 and CDR2: MNHNS and SASEGT. The V and J ends lost 3 bases and 1 base respectively, with 6 bases between them. The CDR3 is made up of 13 amino acids. This CDR3 reads CASSEVGNTEAFF. For the CDR3, the DNA is TGTGCCAGCAGTGAGGTCGGGAACACTGAAGCTTTCTTT.

V usage is TRBV6-4 and J usage is TRBJ2-1; 8 bases map to TRBD2. Unmatched junction bases numbered 13, after V lost 4 bases and J lost 8 bases. The CDR3 is 16 amino acids. The germline gives CDR1 MRHNA, CDR2 SNTAGT. DNA for the CDR3: TGTGCCAGCAGTGTCGGGACTAGTTTCATGCTAGATGAGCAGTTCTTC. It specifies CASSVGTSFMLDEQFF.

This chain uses TRBV25-1 with TRBJ1-4, with no clear D. Trimming left V 6 bases short and J 3 bases short, with 14 bases between. The CDR3 contains 15 residues. The germline V gene encodes CDR1 MGHDK and CDR2 SYGVNS. For the CDR3, the DNA is TGTGCCAGCAGGCGGCCGGGATCGGCTAATGAAAAACTGTTTTTT. This sequence encodes CASRRPGSANEKLFF.

The chain employs TRBV27 and TRBJ2-3; 11 positions agree with TRBD2. The CDR3 consists of 16 residues. The germline gives CDR1 MNHEY, CDR2 SMNVEV (reference sequence). V shed 6 bases, J shed 3 bases, and the junction held 8 bases outside the gene matches. Here the CDR3 DNA reads TGTGCCAGCAGCTCCCTCACTAGCGGGAGTACAGATACGCAGTATTTT. Amino acids: CASSSLTSGSTDTQYF.

This clone was recorded a few times. DNA for the CDR3: TGCGCCAGCGGCTGGGGTCCGGGGAACTATGGCTACACCTTC. Its translation is CASGWGPGNYGYTF. This chain connects TRBV5-1 to TRBJ1-2; no clear D gene. The germline V gene encodes CDR1 SGHRS and CDR2 YFSETQ. There are 14 residues in the CDR3. Trimming took 7 bases from V and 2 from J, leaving 15 bases between them.

The chain joins TRBV6-2 or TRBV6-3 to TRBJ1-2; D is unresolved. CDR1 and CDR2 from the germline V gene are MNHEY and SVGEGT. With 0 bases removed from V and 5 bases from J, the gap between germline ends came to 7 bases. This CDR3 contains 13 residues. DNA of the CDR3: TGTGCCAGCAGTTACTCCGGAGATTATGGCTACACCTTC. It specifies CASSYSGDYGYTF.

The V call is TRBV3-1 (or the pseudogene TRBV3-2), the J call TRBJ1-5; D possibly corresponds to TRBD1 (5 bases). Germline assignment: CDR1 LGHDT and CDR2 YNNKEL (reference sequence). This CDR3 contains 13 residues. Trimming stripped 8 bases from V and 4 bases from J, with 12 bases between. CDR3 in amino acids: CASRGGANQPQHF. CDR3 coding DNA: TGTGCCAGCCGGGGAGGGGCGAATCAGCCCCAGCATTTT.

The chain couples TRBV7-2 to TRBJ1-3, with TRBD1 matching 8 bases. CDR1 and CDR2 from the germline V gene are SGHTA and FQGNSA. The CDR3 contains 15 residues. J was trimmed by 4 bases and V by 5 bases; bases with no gene match: 7. Here the CDR3 DNA reads TGTGCCAGCAGCATCTTGACAGGGGTGGGAAACACCATATATTTT. Its translation: CASSILTGVGNTIYF.

The chain joins TRBV7-2 to TRBJ2-7; D possibly corresponds to TRBD2 (5 bases). Germline V CDR1 and CDR2: SGHTA, FQGNSA. V was clipped by 5 bases and J by 0 bases, with 17 bases between them. The CDR3 contains 16 residues. The CDR3 here is CASSALLASSSYEQYF. In DNA, the CDR3 is TGTGCCAGCAGCGCCCTGTTGGCTAGCAGCTCCTACGAGCAGTACTTC.

The V and J genes are TRBV6-2 or TRBV6-3 and TRBJ1-5; 8 positions agree with TRBD1. This CDR3 has 14 amino acids. V lost 3 bases and J lost 7; bases outside the gene matches: 5. Germline CDR1 is MNHEY and CDR2 is SVGEGT. CDR3 loop: CASSYRGDRQPQHF. CDR3 nucleotide sequence: TGTGCCAGCAGTTATAGAGGGGACAGGCAGCCCCAGCATTTT.

This clone turned up a few times. CDR3 sequence (DNA): TGTGCCAGCAGCTCGAGGGACAGGGGAACAGATACGCAGTATTTT. It encodes CASSSRDRGTDTQYF. J is TRBJ2-3 and V is TRBV7-9; 10 nucleotides agree with TRBD1. The junction had 4 bases not matched to a gene; V was cut back by 4 bases and J by 3 bases. The CDR3 runs 15 residues. CDR1 and CDR2 (germline): SEHNR, FQNEAQ (reference sequence).

The V gene is TRBV30, the J gene TRBJ2-6; possibly TRBD2 for D (6 bases). Germline loops: CDR1 GTSNPN, CDR2 SVGIG (reference sequence). The CDR3 has 15 amino acids. The V end lost 1 base, the J end lost 2 bases, and 9 bases lay between the germline ends. The CDR3 DNA sequence: TGTGCCTGGAGTGATGGAGGGGCTGGGGCCAACGTCCTGACTTTC. It codes for CAWSDGGAGANVLTF.

The rearrangement uses TRBV7-2 and TRBJ2-2, with D perhaps TRBD2 (5 bases). CDR3 length equals 17 residues. Trimming removed 1 base from V and 6 bases from J, with 18 bases in between. Per the germline V gene, CDR1 is SGHTA and CDR2 is FQGNSA. Here the CDR3 DNA reads TGTGCCAGCAGCTTAGTATTGGGCGGCGGGTCGGCCGGGGAGCTGTTTTTT. Its translation is CASSLVLGGGSAGELFF. The full variable domain, rest sourced from reference TRBV7-2 and TRBJ2-2, is GAGVSQSPSNKVTEKGKDVELRCDPISGHTALYWYRQSLGQGLEFLIYFQGNSAPDKSGLPSDRFSAERTGGSVSTLTIQRTQQEDSAVYLCASSLVLGGGSAGELFFGEGSRLTVL.

J is TRBJ2-7 and V is TRBV3-1 (or the pseudogene TRBV3-2); 8 bases fit TRBD1. The ends lost 4 bases at V and 3 bases at J; junction bases unmatched: 8. The CDR3 extends over 15 amino acids. Per the germline V gene, CDR1 is LGHDT and CDR2 is YNNKEL (reference sequence). The CDR3 bases are TGTGCCAGCAGCCCTGGGACAGGATGGGACTACGAGCAGTACTTC. Translating it yields CASSPGTGWDYEQYF.